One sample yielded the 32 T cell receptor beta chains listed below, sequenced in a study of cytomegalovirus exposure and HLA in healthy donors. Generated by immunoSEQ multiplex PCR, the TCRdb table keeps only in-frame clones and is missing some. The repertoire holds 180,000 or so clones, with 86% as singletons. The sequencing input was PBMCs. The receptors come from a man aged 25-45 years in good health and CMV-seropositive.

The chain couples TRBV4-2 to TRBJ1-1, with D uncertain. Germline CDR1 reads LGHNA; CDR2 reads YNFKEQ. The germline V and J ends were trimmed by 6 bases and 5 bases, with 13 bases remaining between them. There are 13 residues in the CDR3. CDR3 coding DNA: TGTGCCAGCAGACAGCCCCCGGTTACTGAAGCTTTCTTT. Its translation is CASRQPPVTEAFF.

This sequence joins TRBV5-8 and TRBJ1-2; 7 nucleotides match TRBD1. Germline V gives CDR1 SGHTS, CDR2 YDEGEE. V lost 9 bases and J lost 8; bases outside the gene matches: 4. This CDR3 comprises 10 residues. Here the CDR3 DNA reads TGTGCCATCCCAGGGGGAGGCTACACCTTC. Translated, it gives CAIPGGGYTF.

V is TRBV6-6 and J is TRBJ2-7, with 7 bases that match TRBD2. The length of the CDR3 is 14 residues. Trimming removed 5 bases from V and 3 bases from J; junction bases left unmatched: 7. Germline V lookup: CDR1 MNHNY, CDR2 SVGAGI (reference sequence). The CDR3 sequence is CASSPGTSDYEQYF. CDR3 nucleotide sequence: TGTGCCAGCAGTCCCGGAACTAGCGACTACGAGCAGTACTTC.

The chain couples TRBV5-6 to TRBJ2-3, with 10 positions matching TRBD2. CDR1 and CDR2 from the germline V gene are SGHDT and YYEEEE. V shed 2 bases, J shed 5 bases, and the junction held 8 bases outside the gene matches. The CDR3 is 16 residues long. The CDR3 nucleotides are TGTGCCAGCAGCTTCCCAGCGGGAGGGTTCGAAGATACGCAGTATTTT. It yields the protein CASSFPAGGFEDTQYF.

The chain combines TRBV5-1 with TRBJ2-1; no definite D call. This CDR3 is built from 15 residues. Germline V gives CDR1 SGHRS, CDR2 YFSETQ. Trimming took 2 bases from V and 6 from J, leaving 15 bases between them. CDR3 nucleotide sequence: TGCGCCAGCAGCTTAGTCCCAGGCAACCTCAATGAGCAGTTCTTC. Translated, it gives CASSLVPGNLNEQFF.

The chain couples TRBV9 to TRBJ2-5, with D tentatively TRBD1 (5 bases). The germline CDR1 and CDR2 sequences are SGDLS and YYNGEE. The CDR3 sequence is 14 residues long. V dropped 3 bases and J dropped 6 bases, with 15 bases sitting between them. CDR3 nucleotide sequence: TGTGCCAGCAGCGCAGGGATAGAGGCAAAGACCCAGTACTTC. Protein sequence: CASSAGIEAKTQYF.

The CDR3 DNA sequence: TGTGCCAGCAGGGTAGCGGGGACCAATGAGCAGTTCTTC. It codes for CASRVAGTNEQFF. The chain joins TRBV2 to TRBJ2-1; TRBD2 aligns across 8 bases. Germline V gives CDR1 SNHLY, CDR2 FYNNEI. Losses at the gene ends were 6 bases for V and 6 bases for J; bases not matched to a gene: 4. This CDR3 comprises 13 residues.

The CDR3 region has the DNA TGTGCCAGCAGCCTCCCCCCGCAAGGGGCCCGCCGTAATGAGCAGTTCTTC. It specifies CASSLPPQGARRNEQFF. The chain recombines TRBV7-6 with TRBJ2-1, with a possible D match to TRBD1 (5 bases). This CDR3 comprises 17 residues. Looked up from germline, CDR1 is SGHVS and CDR2 is FNYEAQ. V dropped 5 bases and J dropped 7 bases, with 24 bases sitting between them.

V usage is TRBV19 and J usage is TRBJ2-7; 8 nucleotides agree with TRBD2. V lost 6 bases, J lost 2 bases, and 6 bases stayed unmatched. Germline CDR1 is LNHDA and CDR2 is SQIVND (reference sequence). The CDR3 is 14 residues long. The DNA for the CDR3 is TGTGCCAGTAGGGGAGTAGCGGGACCCTACGAGCAGTACTTC. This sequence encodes CASRGVAGPYEQYF.

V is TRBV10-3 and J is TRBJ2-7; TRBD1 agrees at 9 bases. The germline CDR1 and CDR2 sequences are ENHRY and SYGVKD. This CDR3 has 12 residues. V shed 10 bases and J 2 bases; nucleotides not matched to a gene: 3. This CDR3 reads CATRTGAYEQYF. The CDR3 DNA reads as TGTGCCACAAGGACAGGGGCCTACGAGCAGTACTTC.

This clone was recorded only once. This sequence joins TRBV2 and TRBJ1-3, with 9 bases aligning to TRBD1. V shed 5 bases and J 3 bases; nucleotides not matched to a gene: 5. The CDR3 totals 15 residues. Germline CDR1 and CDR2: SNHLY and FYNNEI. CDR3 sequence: CASSRTGVVGNTIYF. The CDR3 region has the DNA TGTGCCAGCAGTAGGACAGGGGTTGTTGGAAACACCATATATTTT.

The CDR3: CASSLEVSANTEAFF. CDR3 bases: TGTGCCAGCAGCTTAGAGGTCAGCGCTAACACTGAAGCTTTCTTT. The gene calls are TRBV11-2 and TRBJ1-1; no definite D call. V gave up 0 bases and J gave up 2 bases, with 10 bases separating them. This CDR3 is built from 15 residues. Germline V CDR1 and CDR2: SGHAT, FQNNGV.

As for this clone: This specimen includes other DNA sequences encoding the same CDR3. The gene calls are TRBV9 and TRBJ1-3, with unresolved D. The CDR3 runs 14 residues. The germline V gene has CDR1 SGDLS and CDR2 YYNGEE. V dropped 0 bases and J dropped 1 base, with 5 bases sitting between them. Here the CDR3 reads CASSVGSSGNTIYF. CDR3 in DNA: TGTGCCAGCAGCGTAGGGTCATCTGGAAACACCATATATTTT.

The CDR3 spells CASGLFGAPEQFF. CDR3 nucleotides: TGTGCTAGTGGTTTGTTCGGGGCCCCTGAGCAGTTCTTC. The chain couples TRBV12-5 to TRBJ2-1; D is perhaps TRBD1 or TRBD2 (5 bases each). The CDR3 contains 13 residues. The germline V gene encodes CDR1 LGHNT and CDR2 FRNRAP. Trimming stripped 2 bases from V and 9 bases from J, with 11 bases between.

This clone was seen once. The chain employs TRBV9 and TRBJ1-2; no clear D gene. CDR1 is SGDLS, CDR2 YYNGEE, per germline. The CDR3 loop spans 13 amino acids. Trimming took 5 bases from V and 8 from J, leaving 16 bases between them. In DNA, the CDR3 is TGTGCCAGCAGTTTACAAGGGCCATGGGGCTACACCTTC. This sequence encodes CASSLQGPWGYTF.

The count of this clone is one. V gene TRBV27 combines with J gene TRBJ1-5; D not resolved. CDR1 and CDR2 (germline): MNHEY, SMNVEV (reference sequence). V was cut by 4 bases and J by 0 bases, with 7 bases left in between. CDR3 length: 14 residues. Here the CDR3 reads CASSSAVSNQPQHF. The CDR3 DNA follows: TGTGCCAGCAGTTCCGCAGTTAGCAATCAGCCCCAGCATTTT.

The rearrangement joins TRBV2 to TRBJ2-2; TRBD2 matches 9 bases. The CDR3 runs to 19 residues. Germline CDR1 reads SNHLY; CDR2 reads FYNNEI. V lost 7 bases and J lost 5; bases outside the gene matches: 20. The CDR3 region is CASKTNRASGEKWTGELFF. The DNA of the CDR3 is TGTGCCAGCAAGACTAATCGGGCTAGCGGGGAAAAGTGGACCGGGGAGCTGTTTTTT.

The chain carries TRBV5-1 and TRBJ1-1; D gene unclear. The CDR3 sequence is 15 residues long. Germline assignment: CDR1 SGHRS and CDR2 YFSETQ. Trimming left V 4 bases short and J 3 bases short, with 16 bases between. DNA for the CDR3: TGCGCCAGCAGCCCGGGCCCCCGGGAAGACACTGAAGCTTTCTTT. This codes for CASSPGPREDTEAFF.

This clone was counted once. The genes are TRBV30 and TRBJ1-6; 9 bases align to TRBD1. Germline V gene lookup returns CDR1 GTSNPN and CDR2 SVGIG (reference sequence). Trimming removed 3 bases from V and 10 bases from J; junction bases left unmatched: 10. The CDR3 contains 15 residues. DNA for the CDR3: TGTGCCTGGAGGGGAATTACAGGGGGCAGCTCACCCCTCCACTTT. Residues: CAWRGITGGSSPLHF.

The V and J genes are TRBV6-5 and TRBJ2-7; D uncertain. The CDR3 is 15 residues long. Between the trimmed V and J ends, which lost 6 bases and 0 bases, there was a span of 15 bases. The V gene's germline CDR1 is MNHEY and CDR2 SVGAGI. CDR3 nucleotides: TGTGCCAGCAGACCCGGACGTCGGGCCTCCTACGAGCAGTACTTC. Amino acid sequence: CASRPGRRASYEQYF.

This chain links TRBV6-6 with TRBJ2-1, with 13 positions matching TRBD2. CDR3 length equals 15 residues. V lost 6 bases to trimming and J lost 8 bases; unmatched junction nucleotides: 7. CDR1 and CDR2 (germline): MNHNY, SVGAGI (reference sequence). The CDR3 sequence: CASSLTSGGAYEQFF. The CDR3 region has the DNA TGTGCCAGCAGCCTTACTAGCGGGGGGGCGTATGAGCAGTTCTTC.

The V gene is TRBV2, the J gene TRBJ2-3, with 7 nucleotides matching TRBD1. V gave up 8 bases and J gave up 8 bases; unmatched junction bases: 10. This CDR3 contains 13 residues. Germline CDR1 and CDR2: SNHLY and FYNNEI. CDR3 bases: TGTGCCAGCGGGAAAACAGGGGTGGGTACGCAGTATTTT. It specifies CASGKTGVGTQYF.

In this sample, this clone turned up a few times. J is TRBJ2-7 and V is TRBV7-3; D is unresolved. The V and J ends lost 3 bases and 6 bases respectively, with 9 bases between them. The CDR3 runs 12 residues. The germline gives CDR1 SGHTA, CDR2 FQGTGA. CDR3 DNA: TGTGCCAGCAGCTTTAGTGGCCGCGAGCAGTACTTC. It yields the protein CASSFSGREQYF.

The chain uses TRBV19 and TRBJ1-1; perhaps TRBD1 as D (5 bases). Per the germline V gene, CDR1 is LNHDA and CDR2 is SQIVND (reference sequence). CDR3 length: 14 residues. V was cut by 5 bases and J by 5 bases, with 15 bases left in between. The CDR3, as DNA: TGTGCCAGTAGTCTCCGGGCCCGGGGGACTGAAGCTTTCTTT. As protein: CASSLRARGTEAFF.

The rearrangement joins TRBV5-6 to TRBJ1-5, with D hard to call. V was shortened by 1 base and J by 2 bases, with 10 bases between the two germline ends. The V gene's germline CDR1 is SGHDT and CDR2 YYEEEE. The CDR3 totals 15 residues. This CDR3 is CASSLTQYGNQPQHF. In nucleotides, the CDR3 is TGTGCCAGCAGCTTGACCCAGTATGGCAATCAGCCCCAGCATTTT.

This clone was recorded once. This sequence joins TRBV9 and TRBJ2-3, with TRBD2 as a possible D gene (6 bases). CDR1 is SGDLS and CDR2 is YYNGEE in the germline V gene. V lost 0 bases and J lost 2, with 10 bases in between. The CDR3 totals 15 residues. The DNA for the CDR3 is TGTGCCAGCAGCGTAGCGGGGGTTAACACAGATACGCAGTATTTT. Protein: CASSVAGVNTDTQYF.

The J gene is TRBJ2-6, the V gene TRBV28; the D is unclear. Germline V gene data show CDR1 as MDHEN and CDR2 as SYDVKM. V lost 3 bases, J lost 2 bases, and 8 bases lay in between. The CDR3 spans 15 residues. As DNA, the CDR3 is TGTGCCAGCAGTTTGTCCGGAGCTGGGGCCAACGTCCTGACTTTC. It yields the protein CASSLSGAGANVLTF.

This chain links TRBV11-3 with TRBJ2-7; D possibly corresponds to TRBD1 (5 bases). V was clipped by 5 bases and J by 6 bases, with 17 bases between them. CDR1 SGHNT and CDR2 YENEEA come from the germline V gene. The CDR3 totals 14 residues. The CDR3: CASSPSWTQGEQYF. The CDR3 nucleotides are TGTGCCAGCAGCCCCTCCTGGACCCAGGGCGAGCAGTACTTC.

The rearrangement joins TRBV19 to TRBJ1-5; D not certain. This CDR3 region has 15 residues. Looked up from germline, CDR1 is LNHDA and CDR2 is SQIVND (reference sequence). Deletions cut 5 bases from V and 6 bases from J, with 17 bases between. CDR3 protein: CASSALGEFPQPQHF. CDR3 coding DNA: TGTGCCAGTAGTGCCCTTGGGGAGTTCCCTCAGCCCCAGCATTTT.

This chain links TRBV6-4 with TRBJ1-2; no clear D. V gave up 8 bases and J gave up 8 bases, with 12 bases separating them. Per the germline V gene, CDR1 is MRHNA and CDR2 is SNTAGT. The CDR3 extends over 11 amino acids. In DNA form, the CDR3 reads TGTGCCAGCCGATCTAACAGCGGCTACACCTTC. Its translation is CASRSNSGYTF.

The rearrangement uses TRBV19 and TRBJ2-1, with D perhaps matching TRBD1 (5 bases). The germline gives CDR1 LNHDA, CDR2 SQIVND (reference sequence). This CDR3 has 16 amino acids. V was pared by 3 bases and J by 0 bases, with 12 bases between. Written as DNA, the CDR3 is TGTGCCAGTAGTATGGGGTGGGGCAGCTCCTACAATGAGCAGTTCTTC. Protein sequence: CASSMGWGSSYNEQFF. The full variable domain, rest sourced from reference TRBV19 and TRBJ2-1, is DGGITQSPKYLFRKEGQNVTLSCEQNLNHDAMYWYRQDPGQGLRLIYYSQIVNDFQKGDIAEGYSVSREKKESFPLTVTSAQKNPTAFYLCASSMGWGSSYNEQFFGPGTRLTVL.

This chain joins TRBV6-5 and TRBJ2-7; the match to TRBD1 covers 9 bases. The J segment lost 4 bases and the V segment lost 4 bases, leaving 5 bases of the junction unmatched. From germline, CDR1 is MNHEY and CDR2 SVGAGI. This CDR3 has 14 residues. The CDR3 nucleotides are TGTGCCAGCAGTTTAGGGACAGGGAAGTACGAGCAGTACTTC. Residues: CASSLGTGKYEQYF.